The next 20 T cell receptor beta chains were all read from a single sample in a study of T cell repertoires in cytomegalovirus infection. A single record per CDR3 protein comes from TCRdb applying MiXCR to the reads. The sample includes approximately 1,000,000 distinct CDR3 sequences, 30% to 40% seen only once; the top ten take under 15%. These receptors lack a known antigen. The specimen comprised cultured CD8+ T cells from PBMCs, sampled from culture after CMV antigen stimulation. These receptors all come from a human donor in good health (CMV status not recorded). Some clones in this sample may be carry-over from other donors' samples.

Many counts were recorded for this clonotype. The gene calls are TRBV6-5 and TRBJ1-6, with 8 bases fitting TRBD1. V lost 0 bases to trimming and J lost 13 bases; unmatched junction nucleotides: 14. There are 17 residues in the CDR3. Germline values: CDR1 MNHEY, CDR2 SVGAGI. The DNA for the CDR3 is TGTGCCAGCAGTTACTCGATTCCCAGACAGGGGAGTCGTCCCCTCCACTTT. Amino acid sequence: CASSYSIPRQGSRPLHF.

The table lists this clonotype with a few counts. This rearrangement joins TRBV6-5 to TRBJ1-4; D may be TRBD1 (5 bases). The V and J ends lost 4 bases and 10 bases respectively, with 13 bases between them. In germline, CDR1 is MNHEY, CDR2 SVGAGI. CDR3 length: 13 amino acids. CDR3: CASSSTQGRKLFF. The CDR3 nucleotides are TGTGCCAGCAGTTCTACCCAGGGTCGAAAACTGTTTTTT.

Turning to this clonotype: The junction departs from the called germline gene at one end, perhaps through a read error. J is TRBJ1-5 and V is TRBV18, with D maybe TRBD1 (6 bases). Germline loops: CDR1 KGHSH, CDR2 LQKENI. The CDR3 consists of 15 residues. The CDR3 bases are TGTGTCAGCTCACCACCCGGGACATCAACTCAGCCCCAGCATTTT. Protein product: CVSSPPGTSTQPQHF.

This clonotype was seen ten or more times. The chain uses TRBV7-6 and TRBJ1-5; 7 bases match TRBD1. This CDR3 is 17 amino acids long. CDR1 SGHVS and CDR2 FNYEAQ come from the germline V gene. V dropped 5 bases and J dropped 4; count of bases not matched to a gene: 14. The CDR3 region is CASSAEGGLTPNQPQHF. CDR3 coding DNA: TGTGCCAGCAGCGCGGAAGGGGGCCTAACCCCTAATCAGCCCCAGCATTTT.

This clonotype turned up a few times. J is TRBJ2-7 and V is TRBV15, with D possibly matching TRBD1 (5 bases). Germline V lookup: CDR1 LNHNV, CDR2 YYDKDF (reference sequence). V was trimmed by 0 bases and J by 5 bases, leaving 11 bases between them. The CDR3 spans 14 residues. This CDR3 reads CATSRDGALNEQYV. DNA of the CDR3: TGTGCCACCAGCAGAGATGGGGCCCTTAACGAGCAGTACGTC.

In this sample, this clonotype turned up a few times. This chain connects TRBV19 to TRBJ2-1, with 7 bases that match TRBD1. J lost 4 bases, V lost 3 bases, and 6 bases had no gene match. Germline CDR1 and CDR2: LNHDA and SQIVND (reference sequence). This CDR3 is built from 15 residues. CDR3 protein: CASSMSDRTYNEQFF. The CDR3 nucleotides are TGTGCCAGTAGTATGTCGGACAGGACATACAATGAGCAGTTCTTC.

The chain employs TRBV29-1 and TRBJ2-7; TRBD2 agrees at 9 bases. This CDR3 region has 13 residues. The J segment lost 3 bases and the V segment lost 4 bases, leaving 4 bases of the junction unmatched. The germline CDR1 and CDR2 sequences are SQVTM and ANQGSEA. CDR3 sequence reads: CSVGVAGVYEQYF. The CDR3 region has the DNA TGCAGCGTTGGAGTAGCGGGGGTCTACGAGCAGTACTTC.

Many counts were recorded for this clonotype. The rearrangement links TRBV7-2 to TRBJ2-1, with TRBD2 matching 10 bases. V shed 2 bases, J shed 1 base, and the junction held 5 bases outside the gene matches. Germline V gives CDR1 SGHTA, CDR2 FQGNSA. The CDR3 consists of 17 residues. The CDR3 spells CASSLNLAGVSYNEQFF. The CDR3 DNA reads TGTGCCAGCAGCTTAAACCTAGCGGGGGTTTCCTACAATGAGCAGTTCTTC. The entire variable domain, with the rest obtained from reference TRBV7-2 and TRBJ2-1, is as follows: GAGVSQSPSNKVTEKGKDVELRCDPISGHTALYWYRQSLGQGLEFLIYFQGNSAPDKSGLPSDRFSAERTGGSVSTLTIQRTQQEDSAVYLCASSLNLAGVSYNEQFFGPGTRLTVL.

This clonotype was detected a few times. The chain is built from TRBV7-9 and TRBJ1-1; 7 bases agree with TRBD1. Germline lookup yields CDR1 SEHNR and CDR2 FQNEAQ (reference sequence). CDR3 length equals 15 residues. V was clipped by 5 bases and J by 2 bases; unmatched bases: 8. CDR3 nucleotides: TGTGCCAGCAGCACACCTGACAGGGAAAACACTGAAGCTTTCTTT. This codes for CASSTPDRENTEAFF.

This clonotype was detected a few times. This chain links TRBV7-9 with TRBJ2-1; D unresolved. Germline V gene lookup returns CDR1 SEHNR and CDR2 FQNEAQ (reference sequence). The CDR3 sequence is 14 residues long. V was clipped by 3 bases and J by 4 bases, with 10 bases between them. Written as DNA, the CDR3 is TGTGCCAGCAGCTTGTTAGGTGTGTACAATGAGCAGTTCTTC. Its protein product is CASSLLGVYNEQFF.

This chain connects TRBV5-6 to TRBJ2-6; D unresolved. Trimming took off 4 bases at V and 3 bases at J, with 14 bases between the two ends. The CDR3 sequence is 16 residues long. In germline, CDR1 is SGHDT, CDR2 YYEEEE. The CDR3 DNA follows: TGTGCCAGCAGCCTCCCCAGTGTACGTGGGGCCAACGTCCTGACTTTC. Translating it yields CASSLPSVRGANVLTF.

This clonotype has a handful of counts. V is TRBV7-9 and J is TRBJ2-2; tentatively, D is TRBD2 (6 bases). CDR3 length: 15 amino acids. Germline V lookup: CDR1 SEHNR, CDR2 FQNEAQ (reference sequence). Trimming removed 4 bases from V and 5 bases from J, with 14 bases in between. In nucleotides, the CDR3 is TGTGCCAGCAGCTCCCAGAGCAGCGGGACCGGGGAGCTGTTTTTT. Amino acid sequence: CASSSQSSGTGELFF.

This rearrangement joins TRBV7-9 to TRBJ1-2; 8 bases match TRBD1. CDR3 size: 17 residues. Germline trimming cut 5 bases from V and 5 bases from J; bases unmatched to any gene: 16. The germline V gene has CDR1 SEHNR and CDR2 FQNEAQ (reference sequence). Written as DNA, the CDR3 is TGTGCCAGCAGCGCAGCCTCACCCAGGGGGCAACTGTATGGCTACACCTTC. This translates into CASSAASPRGQLYGYTF.

This clonotype was observed a handful of times. V is TRBV5-7 and J is TRBJ2-7; 8 nucleotides line up with TRBD2. TRBV5-7 is an open reading frame whose function is uncertain. This CDR3 comprises 18 residues. V lost 0 bases to trimming and J lost 5 bases; unmatched junction nucleotides: 16. The CDR3 region is CASSLVGGGSGGMDEQYF. DNA of the CDR3: TGTGCCAGCAGCTTGGTCGGCGGCGGCAGCGGGGGTATGGACGAGCAGTACTTC.

This clonotype was observed many times. The CDR3 protein is CATSDTADLETQYF. As DNA, the CDR3 is TGTGCCACCAGTGATACGGCTGATTTAGAGACCCAGTACTTC. The chain carries TRBV24-1 and TRBJ2-5; no firm D call. V lost 3 bases to trimming and J lost 4 bases, with 11 bases between them. This CDR3 contains 14 residues. CDR1 is KGHDR, CDR2 SFDVKD, per germline.

The chain is built from TRBV7-9 and TRBJ2-3; D tentatively fits TRBD1 or TRBD2 (6 bases each). V was trimmed by 8 bases and J by 2 bases, leaving 17 bases between them. The germline V gene has CDR1 SEHNR and CDR2 FQNEAQ (reference sequence). The CDR3 length is 15 residues. The DNA for the CDR3 is TGTGCCAGCCTGGGGGCCGGGGGCTACACAGATACGCAGTATTTT. Translation: CASLGAGGYTDTQYF.

V gene TRBV11-2 combines with J gene TRBJ2-1, with 9 positions matching TRBD2. The germline CDR1 and CDR2 sequences are SGHAT and FQNNGV. The V gene end was trimmed by 2 bases and the J gene end by 4 bases; junction bases not matched to a gene: 18. The CDR3 spans 20 residues. Written as DNA, the CDR3 is TGTGCCAGCAGCTTAATGTCTAGGGTCGGTCTAGCGGGGCCATACAATGAGCAGTTCTTC. This encodes CASSLMSRVGLAGPYNEQFF.

The chain employs TRBV4-1 and TRBJ1-4; 10 bases align to TRBD1. Germline-derived CDR1 and CDR2 are MGHRA and YSYEKL. CDR3 length equals 15 residues. Germline trimming cut 3 bases from V and 6 bases from J; bases unmatched to any gene: 4. CDR3 sequence: CASSHRQGAYEKLFF. In DNA, the CDR3 is TGCGCCAGCAGCCATAGACAGGGGGCGTATGAAAAACTGTTTTTT.

This clonotype was recorded many times. The V call is TRBV7-6, the J call TRBJ2-5; TRBD2 is a possible D gene (6 bases). The ends were cut back, 1 base at V and 3 bases at J, with 9 bases in the middle. The CDR3 is made up of 14 amino acids. Germline CDR1 SGHVS, CDR2 FNYEAQ. The CDR3 sequence: CASSLEASEETQYF. The CDR3 region has the DNA TGTGCCAGCAGCTTAGAGGCTAGCGAAGAGACCCAGTACTTC.

The chain recombines TRBV6-5 with TRBJ2-3; D not resolved. The germline V gene encodes CDR1 MNHEY and CDR2 SVGAGI. The CDR3 runs to 14 residues. Trimming took off 2 bases at V and 4 bases at J, with 10 bases between the two ends. The CDR3 is CASSYDKIPDTQYF. CDR3 nucleotides: TGTGCCAGCAGTTACGACAAAATCCCAGATACGCAGTATTTT.